This is a list of T cell receptor beta chains from one sample in a study of circulating CD8 cells and anti-PD-1 response in melanoma. TCRdb processed the reads anew with MiXCR; each CDR3 protein has one entry. The table has 350 to 450 distinct CDR3 sequences, around 9.9% seen once. The sequences come from CD8+ T cells from PBMCs, collected at baseline or after one month of anti-PD-1 therapy (not recorded which). The receptors shown here come from a human donor with melanoma. Both conserved end residues are part of each CDR3. A D gene is named only where the DNA matches it firmly. Size values are once, few and many counts, or a class for expanded clones, and some rows have none.

j_call d_call v_call clone_size cdr3_aa cdr3_nt
TRBJ1-1 NA TRBV24-1 large CATSDFPGTEAFF TGTGCCACCAGTGATTTCCCGGGAACTGAAGCTTTCTTT
TRBJ2-1 NA TRBV2 medium-sized CASSASGPNEQFF TGTGCCAGCAGTGCGTCGGGGCCTAATGAGCAGTTCTTC
TRBJ2-1 NA TRBV6-2/TRBV6-3 medium-sized CASSYAGPYNEQFF TGTGCCAGCAGTTACGCGGGTCCATACAATGAGCAGTTCTTC
TRBJ2-3 NA TRBV9 large CASSVTGEITDTQYF TGTGCCAGCAGCGTAACCGGGGAGATCACAGATACGCAGTATTTT
TRBJ2-7 NA TRBV7-3 large CASSLLGGGPSSEQYF TGTGCCAGCAGCTTATTAGGAGGGGGACCCTCCTCTGAGCAGTACTTC
TRBJ2-1 NA TRBV6-6 NA CASTPNPYNEQFF TGTGCCAGCACCCCCAACCCCTACAATGAGCAGTTCTTC
TRBJ1-1 NA TRBV28 large CASSLIDTTEAFF TGTGCCAGCAGTTTGATCGACACCACTGAAGCTTTCTTT
TRBJ2-1 NA TRBV5-1 medium-sized CASSAWDSGYNEQFF TGCGCCAGCAGCGCGTGGGACTCCGGCTACAATGAGCAGTTCTTC
TRBJ2-5 NA TRBV11-2 medium-sized CASSSQGQGIGQETQYF TGTGCCAGCAGCTCACAGGGTCAGGGAATCGGGCAAGAGACCCAGTACTTC
TRBJ2-1 TRBD2 TRBV28 large CASSAGTSGYNEQFF TGTGCCAGCAGTGCCGGGACTAGCGGTTACAATGAGCAGTTCTTC
TRBJ2-7 NA TRBV28 hyperexpanded CASSLSGASGLYEQYF TGTGCCAGCAGTTTGTCGGGGGCCTCGGGGCTCTACGAGCAGTACTTC
TRBJ2-2 NA TRBV29-1 medium-sized CSVEQRYTGELFF TGCAGCGTTGAGCAGCGATACACCGGGGAGCTGTTTTTT
TRBJ1-1 TRBD1 TRBV19 large CASSLWDTGGSEAFF TGTGCCAGTAGCCTTTGGGACACAGGGGGGTCTGAAGCTTTCTTT
TRBJ1-1 TRBD1 TRBV5-5 large CASSLGQGGLEAFF TGTGCCAGCAGCTTGGGACAGGGGGGCCTTGAAGCTTTCTTT
TRBJ1-1 NA TRBV27 large CASSYVLNTEAFF TGTGCCAGCAGTTATGTCCTGAACACTGAAGCTTTCTTT
TRBJ2-7 TRBD2 TRBV19 large CASSPGLAVAYEQYF TGTGCCAGTAGTCCAGGACTAGCGGTGGCCTACGAGCAGTACTTC
TRBJ2-7 NA TRBV30 few CAWSAGQSSYEQYF TGTGCCTGGAGTGCAGGACAGAGCTCCTACGAGCAGTACTTC
TRBJ2-3 NA TRBV19 few CASTQKGGGARGDTQYF TGTGCCAGTACCCAAAAGGGAGGCGGCGCACGGGGAGATACGCAGTATTTT
TRBJ2-3 TRBD2 TRBV2 medium-sized CASRGLADLRDTQYF TGTGCCAGCCGGGGACTAGCGGACCTCAGGGATACGCAGTATTTT
TRBJ2-7 TRBD2 TRBV20-1 medium-sized CSADGTSETYEQYF TGCAGTGCTGACGGGACTAGCGAAACCTACGAGCAGTACTTC
TRBJ2-1 TRBD1 TRBV13 medium-sized CASSPAYRGNEQFF TGTGCCAGCAGCCCTGCCTACAGGGGCAATGAGCAGTTCTTC
TRBJ2-7 TRBD1 TRBV28 large CASRPGQGTYEQYF TGTGCCAGCCGTCCGGGACAGGGGACATACGAGCAGTACTTC
TRBJ2-7 NA TRBV13 NA CASFDDSSKKYERYF TGTGCCAGCTTTGACGACAGCTCCAAAAAGTACGAGCGGTACTTC
TRBJ1-5 NA TRBV28 few CASSTNGWAQPQHF TGTGCCAGCAGTACCAACGGCTGGGCTCAGCCCCAGCATTTT
TRBJ1-2 NA TRBV9 few CASSPRDAANYGYTF TGTGCCAGCAGCCCTCGGGACGCAGCTAACTATGGCTACACCTTC